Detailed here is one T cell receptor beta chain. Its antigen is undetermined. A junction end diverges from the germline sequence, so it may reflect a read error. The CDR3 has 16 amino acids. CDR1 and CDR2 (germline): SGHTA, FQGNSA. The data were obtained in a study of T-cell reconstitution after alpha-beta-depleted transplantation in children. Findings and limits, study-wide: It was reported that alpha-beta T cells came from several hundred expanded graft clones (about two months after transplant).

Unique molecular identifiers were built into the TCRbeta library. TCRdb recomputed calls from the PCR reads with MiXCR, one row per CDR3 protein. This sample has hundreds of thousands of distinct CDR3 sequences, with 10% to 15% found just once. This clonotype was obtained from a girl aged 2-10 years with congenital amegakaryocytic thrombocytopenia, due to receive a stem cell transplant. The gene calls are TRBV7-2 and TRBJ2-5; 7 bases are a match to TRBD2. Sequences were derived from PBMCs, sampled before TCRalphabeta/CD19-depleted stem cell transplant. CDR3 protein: CASSLNGGGNQENQYF. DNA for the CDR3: TGTGCCAGCAGCCTCAATGGGGGAGGGAACCAAGAGAACCAGTACTTC.